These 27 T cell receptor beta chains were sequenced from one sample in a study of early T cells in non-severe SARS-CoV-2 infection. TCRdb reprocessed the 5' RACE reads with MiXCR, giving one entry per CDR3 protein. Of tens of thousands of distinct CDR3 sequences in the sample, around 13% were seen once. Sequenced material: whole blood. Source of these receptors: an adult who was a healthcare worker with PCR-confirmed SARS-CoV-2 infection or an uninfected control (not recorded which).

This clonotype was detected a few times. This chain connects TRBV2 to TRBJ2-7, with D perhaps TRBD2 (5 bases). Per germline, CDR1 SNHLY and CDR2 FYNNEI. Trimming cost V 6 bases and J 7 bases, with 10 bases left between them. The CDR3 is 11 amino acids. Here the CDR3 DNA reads TGTGCCAGCAGAGAGGGCGGGGAGCAGTACTTC. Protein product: CASREGGEQYF. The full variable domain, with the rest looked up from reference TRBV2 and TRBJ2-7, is EPEVTQTPSHQVTQMGQEVILRCVPISNHLYFYWYRQILGQKVEFLVSFYNNEISEKSEIFDDQFSVERPDGSNFTLKIRSTKLEDSAMYFCASREGGEQYFGPGTRLTVT.

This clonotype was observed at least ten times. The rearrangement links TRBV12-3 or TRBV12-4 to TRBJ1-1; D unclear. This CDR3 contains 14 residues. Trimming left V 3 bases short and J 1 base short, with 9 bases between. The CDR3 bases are TGTGCCAGCAGTTTTTCGGGTCAGAACACTGAAGCTTTCTTT. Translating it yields CASSFSGQNTEAFF.

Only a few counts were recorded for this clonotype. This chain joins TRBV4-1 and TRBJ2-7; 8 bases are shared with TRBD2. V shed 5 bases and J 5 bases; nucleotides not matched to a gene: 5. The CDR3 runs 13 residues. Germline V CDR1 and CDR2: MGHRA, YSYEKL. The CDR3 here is CASSFRGGDEQYF. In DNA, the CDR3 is TGCGCCAGCAGCTTTCGGGGGGGAGACGAGCAGTACTTC.

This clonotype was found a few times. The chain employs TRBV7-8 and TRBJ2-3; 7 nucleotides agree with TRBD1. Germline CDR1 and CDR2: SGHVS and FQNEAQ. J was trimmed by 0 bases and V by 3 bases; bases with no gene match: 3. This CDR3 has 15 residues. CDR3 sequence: CASSFGTASTDTQYF. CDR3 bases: TGTGCCAGCAGCTTCGGGACAGCCAGCACAGATACGCAGTATTTT.

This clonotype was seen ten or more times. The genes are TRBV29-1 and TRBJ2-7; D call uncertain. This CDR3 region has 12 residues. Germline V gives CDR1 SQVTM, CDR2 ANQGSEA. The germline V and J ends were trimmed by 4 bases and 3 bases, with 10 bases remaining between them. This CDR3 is CSVVGRSYEQYF. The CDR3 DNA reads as TGCAGCGTTGTCGGCAGGAGCTACGAGCAGTACTTC.

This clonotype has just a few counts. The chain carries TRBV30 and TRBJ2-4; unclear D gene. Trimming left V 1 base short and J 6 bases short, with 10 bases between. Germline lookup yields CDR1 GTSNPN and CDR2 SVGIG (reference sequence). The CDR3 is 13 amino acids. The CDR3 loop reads CAWSGVPVNIQYF. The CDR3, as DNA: TGTGCCTGGAGTGGGGTCCCGGTAAACATTCAGTACTTC. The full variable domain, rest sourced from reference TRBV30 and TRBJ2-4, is SQTIHQWPATLVQPVGSPLSLECTVEGTSNPNLYWYRQAAGRGLQLLFYSVGIGQISSEVPQNLSASRPQDRQFILSSKKLLLSDSGFYLCAWSGVPVNIQYFGAGTRLSVL.

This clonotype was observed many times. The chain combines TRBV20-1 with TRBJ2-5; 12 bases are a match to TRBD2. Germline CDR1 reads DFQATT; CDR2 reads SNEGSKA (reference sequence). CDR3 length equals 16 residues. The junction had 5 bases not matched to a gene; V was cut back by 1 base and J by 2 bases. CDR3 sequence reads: CSARGLAGGLQETQYF. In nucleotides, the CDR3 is TGCAGTGCTAGAGGGCTAGCGGGGGGGTTACAAGAGACCCAGTACTTC.

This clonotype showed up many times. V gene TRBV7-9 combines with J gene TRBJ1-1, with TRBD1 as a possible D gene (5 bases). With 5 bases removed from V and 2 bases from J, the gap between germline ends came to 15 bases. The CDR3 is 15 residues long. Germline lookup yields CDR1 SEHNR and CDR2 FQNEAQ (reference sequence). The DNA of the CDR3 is TGTGCCAGCAGCCCGACCGGGGCTCAAAACACTGAAGCTTTCTTT. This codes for CASSPTGAQNTEAFF.

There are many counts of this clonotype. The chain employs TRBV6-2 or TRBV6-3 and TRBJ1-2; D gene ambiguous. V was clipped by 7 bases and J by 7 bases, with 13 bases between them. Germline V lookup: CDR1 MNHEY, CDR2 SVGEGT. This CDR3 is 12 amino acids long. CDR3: CASTYLSGGYTF. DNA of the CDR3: TGTGCCAGCACCTACCTTTCGGGTGGCTACACCTTC.

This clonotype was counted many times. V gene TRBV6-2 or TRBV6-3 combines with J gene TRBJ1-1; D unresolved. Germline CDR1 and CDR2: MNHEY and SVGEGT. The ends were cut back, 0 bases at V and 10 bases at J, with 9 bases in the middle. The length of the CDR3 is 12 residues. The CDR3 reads CASSYSRSSAFF. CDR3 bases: TGTGCCAGCAGTTACTCCCGGAGCTCAGCTTTCTTT.

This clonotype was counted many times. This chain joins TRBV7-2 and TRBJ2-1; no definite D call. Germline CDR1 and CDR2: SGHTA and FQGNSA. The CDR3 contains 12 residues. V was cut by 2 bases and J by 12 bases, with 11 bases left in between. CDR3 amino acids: CASSLTTMGQFF. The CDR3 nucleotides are TGTGCCAGCAGCTTAACCACCATGGGGCAGTTCTTC.

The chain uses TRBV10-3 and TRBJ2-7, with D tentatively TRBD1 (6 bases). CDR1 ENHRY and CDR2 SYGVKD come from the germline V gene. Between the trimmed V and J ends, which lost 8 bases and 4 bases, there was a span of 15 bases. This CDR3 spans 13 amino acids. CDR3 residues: CAIGTNPAYEQYF. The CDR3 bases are TGTGCCATCGGGACAAACCCAGCTTACGAGCAGTACTTC.

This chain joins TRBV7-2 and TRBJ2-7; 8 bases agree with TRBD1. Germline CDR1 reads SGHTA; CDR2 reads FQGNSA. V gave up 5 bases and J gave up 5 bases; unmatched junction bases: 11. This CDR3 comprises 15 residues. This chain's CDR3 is CASSEPGQVNDEQYF. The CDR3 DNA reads TGTGCCAGCAGCGAACCGGGACAGGTTAATGACGAGCAGTACTTC.

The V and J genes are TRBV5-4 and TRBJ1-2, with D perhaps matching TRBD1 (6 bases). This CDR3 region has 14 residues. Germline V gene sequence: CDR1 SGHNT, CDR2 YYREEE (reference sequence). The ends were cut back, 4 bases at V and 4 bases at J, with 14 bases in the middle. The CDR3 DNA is TGTGCCAGCAGCCCAGACAGGCACTCCTATGGCTACACCTTC. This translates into CASSPDRHSYGYTF. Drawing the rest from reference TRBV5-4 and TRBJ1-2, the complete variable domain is ETGVTQSPTHLIKTRGQQVTLRCSSQSGHNTVSWYQQALGQGPQFIFQYYREEENGRGNFPPRFSGLQFPNYSSELNVNALELDDSALYLCASSPDRHSYGYTFGSGTRLTVV.

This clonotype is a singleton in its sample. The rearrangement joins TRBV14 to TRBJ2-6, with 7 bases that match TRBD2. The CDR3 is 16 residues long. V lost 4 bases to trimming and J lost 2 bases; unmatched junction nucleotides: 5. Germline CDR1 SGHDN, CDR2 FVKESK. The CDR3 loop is CASSPSGVPGANVLTF. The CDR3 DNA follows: TGTGCCAGCAGCCCAAGCGGGGTCCCTGGGGCCAACGTCCTGACTTTC.

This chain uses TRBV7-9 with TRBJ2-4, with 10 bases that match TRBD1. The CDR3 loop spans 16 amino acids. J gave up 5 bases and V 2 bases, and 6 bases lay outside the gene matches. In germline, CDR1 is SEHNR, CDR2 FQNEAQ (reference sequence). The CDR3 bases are TGTGCCAGCAGCTTACGACAGGGGGCGGTCGAAAACATTCAGTACTTC. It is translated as CASSLRQGAVENIQYF.

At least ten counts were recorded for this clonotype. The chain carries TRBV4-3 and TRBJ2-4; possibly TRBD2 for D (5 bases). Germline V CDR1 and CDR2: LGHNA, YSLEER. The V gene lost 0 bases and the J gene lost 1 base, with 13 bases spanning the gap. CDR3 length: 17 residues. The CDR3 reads CASSQEGGGPAKNIQYF. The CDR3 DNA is TGCGCCAGCAGCCAAGAAGGAGGCGGGCCCGCCAAAAACATTCAGTACTTC.

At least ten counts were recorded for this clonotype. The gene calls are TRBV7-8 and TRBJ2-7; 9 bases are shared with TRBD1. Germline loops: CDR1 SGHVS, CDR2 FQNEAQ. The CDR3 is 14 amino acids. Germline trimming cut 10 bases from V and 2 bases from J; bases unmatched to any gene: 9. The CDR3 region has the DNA TGTGCCACCCTACCTCGACAGGGGGCCTACGAGCAGTACTTC. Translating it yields CATLPRQGAYEQYF.

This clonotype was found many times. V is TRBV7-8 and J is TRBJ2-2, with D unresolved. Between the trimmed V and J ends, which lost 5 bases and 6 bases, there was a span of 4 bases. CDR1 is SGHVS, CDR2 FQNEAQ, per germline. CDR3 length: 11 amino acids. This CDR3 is CASSPAGELFF. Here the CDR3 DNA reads TGTGCCAGCAGCCCAGCCGGGGAGCTGTTTTTT.

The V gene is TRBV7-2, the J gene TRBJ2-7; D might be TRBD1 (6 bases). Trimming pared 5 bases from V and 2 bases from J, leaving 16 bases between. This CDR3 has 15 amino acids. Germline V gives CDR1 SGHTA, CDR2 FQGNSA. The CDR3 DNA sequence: TGTGCCAGCAGCATAGGGGGTGATGGGGCCTACGAGCAGTACTTC. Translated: CASSIGGDGAYEQYF.

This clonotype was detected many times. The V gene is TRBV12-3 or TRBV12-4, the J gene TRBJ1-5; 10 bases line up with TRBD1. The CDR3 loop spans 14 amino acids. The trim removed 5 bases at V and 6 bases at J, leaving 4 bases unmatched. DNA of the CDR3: TGTGCCAGCAGTATAGGGACAGGGGTTCAGCCCCAGCATTTT. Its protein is CASSIGTGVQPQHF.

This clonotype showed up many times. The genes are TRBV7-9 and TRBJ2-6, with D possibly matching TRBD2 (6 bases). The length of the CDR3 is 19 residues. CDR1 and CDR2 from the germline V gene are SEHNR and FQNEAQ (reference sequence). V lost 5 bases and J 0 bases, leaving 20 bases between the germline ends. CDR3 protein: CASSGVFGTSSSGANVLTF. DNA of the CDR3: TGTGCCAGCAGCGGGGTTTTCGGGACTTCCAGCTCTGGGGCCAACGTCCTGACTTTC.

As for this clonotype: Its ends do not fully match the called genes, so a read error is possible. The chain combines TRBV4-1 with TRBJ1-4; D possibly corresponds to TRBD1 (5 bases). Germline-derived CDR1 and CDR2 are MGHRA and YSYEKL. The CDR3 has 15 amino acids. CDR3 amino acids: CTSSHPGFLNEKLFF. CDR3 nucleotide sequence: TGCACCAGCAGCCACCCAGGGTTTCTTAATGAAAAACTGTTTTTT.

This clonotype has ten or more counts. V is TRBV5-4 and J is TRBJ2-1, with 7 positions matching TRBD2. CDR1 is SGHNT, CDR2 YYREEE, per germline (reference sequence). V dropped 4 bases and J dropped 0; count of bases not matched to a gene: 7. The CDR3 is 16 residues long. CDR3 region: CASSPRGGGSYNEQFF. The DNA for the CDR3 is TGTGCCAGCAGCCCCCGTGGCGGGGGCTCCTACAATGAGCAGTTCTTC. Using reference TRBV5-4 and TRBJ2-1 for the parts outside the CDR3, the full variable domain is ETGVTQSPTHLIKTRGQQVTLRCSSQSGHNTVSWYQQALGQGPQFIFQYYREEENGRGNFPPRFSGLQFPNYSSELNVNALELDDSALYLCASSPRGGGSYNEQFFGPGTRLTVL.

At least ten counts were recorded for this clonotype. DNA of the CDR3: TGTGCCAGCAGCTTGGCCCGGGATGCCGGGGAGCTGTTTTTT. Translation gives CASSLARDAGELFF. The chain carries TRBV7-3 and TRBJ2-2; possibly TRBD2 for D (5 bases). Trimming took off 3 bases at V and 6 bases at J, with 11 bases between the two ends. Germline CDR1 and CDR2: SGHTA and FQGTGA. This CDR3 spans 14 amino acids.

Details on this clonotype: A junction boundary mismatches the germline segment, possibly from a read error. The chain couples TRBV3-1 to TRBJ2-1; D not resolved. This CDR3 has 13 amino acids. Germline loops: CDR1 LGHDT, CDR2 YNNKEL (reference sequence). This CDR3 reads CASSQGWDNEQFF. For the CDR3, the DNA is TGTGCCAGTAGCCAAGGATGGGACAATGAGCAGTTCTTC.

CDR3 protein: CASSGDRGHEQYF. The DNA for the CDR3 is TGTGCCAGCAGCGGGGACAGGGGACACGAGCAGTACTTC. This chain connects TRBV13 to TRBJ2-7; TRBD1 aligns across 10 bases. The CDR3 is 13 residues long. From germline, CDR1 is PRHDT and CDR2 FYEKMQ (reference sequence). V lost 5 bases to trimming and J lost 5 bases; unmatched junction nucleotides: 3.